The 30 T cell receptor beta chains below were found in one sample sequenced in a study of blood T cell repertoires in COVID-19. The protocol was immunoSEQ multiplex PCR, while the TCRdb copy is restricted to in-frame clones and leaves out a portion. The table records tens of thousands of clones, roughly 77% of them present only once. Sequencing used peripheral blood. Receptor source: a man between 65 and 79 years old with active or convalescent COVID-19.

The chain carries TRBV18 and TRBJ1-2; TRBD1 matches at 8 bases. Germline CDR1 reads KGHSH; CDR2 reads LQKENI. CDR3 length equals 13 residues. Trimming cost V 3 bases and J 3 bases; bases outside gene matches: 0. CDR3: CASSPDRDYGYTF. CDR3 DNA: TGTGCCAGCTCACCGGACAGGGACTATGGCTACACCTTC.

J is TRBJ1-1 and V is TRBV5-6; unclear D gene. The CDR3 covers 17 residues. Deletions cut 0 bases from V and 0 bases from J, with 15 bases between. In germline, CDR1 is SGHDT, CDR2 YYEEEE. In DNA form, the CDR3 reads TGTGCCAGCAGCTTGGGCCGGCGGAACTACTTGAACACTGAAGCTTTCTTT. It yields the protein CASSLGRRNYLNTEAFF.

The chain joins TRBV2 to TRBJ1-1; 12 nucleotides align to TRBD1. J was trimmed by 1 base and V by 6 bases; bases with no gene match: 3. This CDR3 has 15 amino acids. Germline V gene lookup returns CDR1 SNHLY and CDR2 FYNNEI. The CDR3 DNA sequence: TGTGCCAGCAGCGGGACAGGGGGCAGGAACACTGAAGCTTTCTTT. Protein: CASSGTGGRNTEAFF.

This rearrangement joins TRBV7-2 to TRBJ2-1; 12 bases are shared with TRBD1. The V and J ends lost 1 base and 11 bases, in that order; junction bases with no gene match: 6. Germline lookup yields CDR1 SGHTA and CDR2 FQGNSA. The CDR3 is 15 amino acids. The CDR3 sequence: CASSLGPGQGAQQFF. In DNA, the CDR3 is TGTGCCAGCAGCTTAGGGCCGGGACAGGGGGCGCAGCAGTTCTTC.

The genes are TRBV2 and TRBJ2-7; TRBD1 agrees at 8 bases. The CDR3 runs to 14 residues. Trimming took 8 bases from V and 3 from J; bases not matched to a gene: 9. Per the germline V gene, CDR1 is SNHLY and CDR2 is FYNNEI. The CDR3 nucleotides read TGTGCCAGCGGGTCGGCAGGGGGCGTCTACGAGCAGTACTTC. It codes for CASGSAGGVYEQYF.

The chain carries TRBV18 and TRBJ1-2, with 9 bases matching TRBD1. The CDR3 has 14 residues. Losses at the gene ends were 3 bases for V and 4 bases for J; bases not matched to a gene: 3. CDR1 is KGHSH and CDR2 is LQKENI in the germline V gene. The CDR3 reads CASSPGQGGYGYTF. The DNA of the CDR3 is TGTGCCAGCTCACCGGGACAGGGCGGCTATGGCTACACCTTC.

V and J are TRBV6-4 and TRBJ1-2, with 8 bases fitting TRBD1. This CDR3 is 15 amino acids long. Germline CDR1 and CDR2: MRHNA and SNTAGT. V lost 4 bases to trimming and J lost 4 bases; unmatched junction nucleotides: 8. This chain's CDR3 is CASSATGDNIYGYTF. CDR3 coding DNA: TGTGCCAGCAGTGCGACAGGGGACAACATCTATGGCTACACCTTC.

The rearrangement links TRBV11-2 to TRBJ2-7, with TRBD1 as a possible D gene (6 bases). The length of the CDR3 is 14 residues. Trimming removed 5 bases at V and 0 bases at J, with 11 bases between. Germline V CDR1 and CDR2: SGHAT, FQNNGV. The CDR3 region has the DNA TGTGCCAGCAGCCTCCCGGACAGCTCCTACGAGCAGTACTTC. This codes for CASSLPDSSYEQYF.

The rearrangement links TRBV6-2 or TRBV6-3 to TRBJ2-7; D is uncertain. The CDR3 has 12 amino acids. V was shortened by 3 bases and J by 3 bases, with 6 bases between the two germline ends. Germline assignment: CDR1 MNHEY and CDR2 SVGEGT. The CDR3 reads CASSYEIYEQYF. Written as DNA, the CDR3 is TGTGCCAGCAGTTATGAGATCTACGAGCAGTACTTC.

The chain employs TRBV4-1 and TRBJ2-5; TRBD1 might be the D (5 bases). This CDR3 is built from 14 residues. V shed 1 base and J shed 7 bases, with 13 bases lying between them. Germline CDR1 is MGHRA and CDR2 is YSYEKL. CDR3 in amino acids: CASSQVPGLGTQYF. CDR3 nucleotides: TGCGCCAGCAGCCAAGTTCCAGGGTTGGGGACCCAGTACTTC.

J is TRBJ2-3 and V is TRBV7-9; possibly TRBD2 for D (7 bases). CDR3 length: 15 amino acids. Germline V gene lookup returns CDR1 SEHNR and CDR2 FQNEAQ (reference sequence). Trimming pared 8 bases from V and 3 bases from J, leaving 18 bases between. CDR3 loop: CASAALSGTTDTQYF. DNA for the CDR3: TGTGCCAGCGCTGCCCTCAGCGGGACAACAGATACGCAGTATTTT. Supplemented by reference TRBV7-9 and TRBJ2-3, the full variable domain reads DTGVSQNPRHKITKRGQNVTFRCDPISEHNRLYWYRQTLGQGPEFLTYFQNEAQLEKSRLLSDRFSAERPKGSFSTLEIQRTEQGDSAMYLCASAALSGTTDTQYFGPGTRLTVL.

This clone came up a few times. The chain joins TRBV19 to TRBJ2-7, with 9 bases fitting TRBD1. The J segment lost 4 bases and the V segment lost 1 base, leaving 8 bases of the junction unmatched. The CDR3 has 16 amino acids. CDR1 and CDR2 (germline): LNHDA, SQIVND (reference sequence). The CDR3: CASSIVPGQGTYEQYF. The CDR3 DNA reads TGTGCCAGTAGTATAGTCCCGGGACAGGGTACGTACGAGCAGTACTTC. Full variable domain (missing parts from reference TRBV19 and TRBJ2-7): DGGITQSPKYLFRKEGQNVTLSCEQNLNHDAMYWYRQDPGQGLRLIYYSQIVNDFQKGDIAEGYSVSREKKESFPLTVTSAQKNPTAFYLCASSIVPGQGTYEQYFGPGTRLTVT.

This chain joins TRBV7-6 and TRBJ2-7, with 12 bases that match TRBD2. After removal of 1 base from V and 3 bases from J, the junction contained 1 base not matched to a gene. The CDR3 is 15 residues long. CDR1 is SGHVS and CDR2 is FNYEAQ in the germline V gene. DNA for the CDR3: TGTGCCAGCAGCTTAGGGACTAGCGGGATCTACGAGCAGTACTTC. It encodes CASSLGTSGIYEQYF.

Here the CDR3 reads CASSPAPGLQGRKTGYTF. The CDR3 DNA follows: TGTGCCAGCAGCCCGGCCCCTGGGTTGCAGGGTCGGAAAACTGGCTACACCTTC. The chain has TRBV9 and TRBJ1-2; tentatively, D is TRBD1 (5 bases). CDR1 is SGDLS, CDR2 YYNGEE, per germline. The CDR3 contains 18 residues. V dropped 4 bases and J dropped 7 bases, with 29 bases sitting between them.

This sequence joins TRBV6-5 and TRBJ2-5; 12 nucleotides line up with TRBD2. Germline CDR1 is MNHEY and CDR2 is SVGAGI. The CDR3 has 14 residues. V shed 11 bases, J shed 4 bases, and the junction held 8 bases outside the gene matches. The chain's CDR3 is CALRLAGVRETQYF. The CDR3 DNA reads TGTGCCCTGAGACTAGCGGGAGTTCGAGAGACCCAGTACTTC.

V is TRBV29-1 and J is TRBJ2-1; a weak D match, TRBD1 (6 bases). This CDR3 has 11 amino acids. Germline CDR1 is SQVTM and CDR2 is ANQGSEA. V gave up 4 bases and J gave up 7 bases, with 8 bases separating them. CDR3 sequence reads: CSVGRGNEQFF. In DNA form, the CDR3 reads TGCAGCGTTGGAAGGGGGAATGAGCAGTTCTTC.

V usage is TRBV10-3 and J usage is TRBJ1-6; a possible D gene is TRBD1 (6 bases). V was trimmed by 3 bases and J by 7 bases, leaving 10 bases between them. CDR3 length equals 14 residues. From germline, CDR1 is ENHRY and CDR2 SYGVKD. CDR3 region: CAISDTGRNSPLHF. DNA for the CDR3: TGTGCCATCAGTGACACAGGGCGAAATTCACCCCTCCACTTT.

The chain recombines TRBV7-3 with TRBJ2-3; 7 nucleotides match TRBD2. Germline loops: CDR1 SGHTA, CDR2 FQGTGA. V gave up 5 bases and J gave up 5 bases; unmatched junction bases: 10. There are 15 residues in the CDR3. The CDR3 bases are TGTGCCAGCAGCGCAACTAGCGTCCCTGGAGATACGCAGTATTTT. Protein product: CASSATSVPGDTQYF.

The chain combines TRBV7-9 with TRBJ2-2, with 7 bases matching TRBD2. V was clipped by 5 bases and J by 1 base; unmatched bases: 10. The CDR3 is 17 residues long. Germline V gives CDR1 SEHNR, CDR2 FQNEAQ (reference sequence). The CDR3 loop reads CASSAPPGGGNTGELFF. For the CDR3, the DNA is TGTGCCAGCAGCGCCCCTCCCGGCGGGGGGAACACCGGGGAGCTGTTTTTT.

The DNA of the CDR3 is TGTGCCAGCAGTTTAAACAGGAACTACTATGGCTACACCTTC. This encodes CASSLNRNYYGYTF. The J gene is TRBJ1-2, the V gene TRBV28, with D perhaps TRBD1 (5 bases). CDR1 and CDR2 from the germline V gene are MDHEN and SYDVKM. This CDR3 is 14 amino acids long. V lost 2 bases and J lost 3, with 10 bases in between.

V gene TRBV7-2 combines with J gene TRBJ1-2; 9 bases match TRBD1. The CDR3 length is 16 residues. Germline loops: CDR1 SGHTA, CDR2 FQGNSA. The V segment lost 5 bases and the J segment 2 bases; nucleotides outside the gene matches: 9. CDR3 sequence: CASSEGTGWRNYGYTF. The CDR3 region has the DNA TGTGCCAGCAGCGAAGGGACAGGGTGGCGAAACTATGGCTACACCTTC.

This chain joins TRBV27 and TRBJ1-5; D uncertain. CDR1 and CDR2 (germline): MNHEY, SMNVEV (reference sequence). Deletions cut 7 bases from V and 3 bases from J, with 22 bases between. CDR3 length: 17 residues. CDR3 sequence: CASKAGAGLFDNQPQHF. The CDR3 coding sequence is TGTGCCAGCAAGGCGGGTGCGGGGTTGTTTGACAATCAGCCCCAGCATTTT.

J is TRBJ2-5 and V is TRBV11-3, with TRBD2 as a possible D gene (6 bases). Germline CDR1 is SGHNT and CDR2 is YENEEA. V lost 2 bases and J lost 5, with 12 bases in between. The CDR3 length is 14 residues. The CDR3 DNA follows: TGTGCCAGCAGCTTATGGAGGGCCCACGAGACCCAGTACTTC. The encoded protein is CASSLWRAHETQYF.

The genes are TRBV18 and TRBJ1-2, with 9 bases that match TRBD1. Looked up from germline, CDR1 is KGHSH and CDR2 is LQKENI. This CDR3 comprises 13 residues. V shed 4 bases and J 7 bases; nucleotides not matched to a gene: 4. The CDR3 nucleotides read TGTGCCAGCTCACTGACAGGGGGAATTGGCTACACCTTC. Its protein is CASSLTGGIGYTF.

V is TRBV7-2 and J is TRBJ1-1; possible D gene TRBD1, 6 bases. Germline loops: CDR1 SGHTA, CDR2 FQGNSA. The CDR3 runs 15 residues. Deletions cut 5 bases from V and 4 bases from J, with 17 bases between. The CDR3 loop is CASSPKGGSGTEAFF. The CDR3 DNA is TGTGCCAGCAGCCCTAAGGGGGGGTCGGGCACTGAAGCTTTCTTT.

The chain employs TRBV6-4 and TRBJ1-1; D uncertain. The CDR3 spans 13 residues. V was shortened by 8 bases and J by 0 bases, with 10 bases between the two germline ends. Germline V lookup: CDR1 MRHNA, CDR2 SNTAGT. The DNA for the CDR3 is TGTGCCAGCCGGTGGGCCGTGAACACTGAAGCTTTCTTT. This sequence encodes CASRWAVNTEAFF.

The chain combines TRBV14 with TRBJ2-1; D gene unclear. This CDR3 contains 15 residues. CDR1 and CDR2 (germline): SGHDN, FVKESK. The V gene lost 2 bases and the J gene lost 0 bases, with 8 bases spanning the gap. The chain's CDR3 is CASSQLISSYNEQFF. CDR3 DNA: TGTGCCAGCAGCCAACTAATAAGCTCCTACAATGAGCAGTTCTTC. Based on the CDR3 plus reference TRBV14 and TRBJ2-1, the full variable domain is EAGVTQFPSHSVIEKGQTVTLRCDPISGHDNLYWYRRVMGKEIKFLLHFVKESKQDESGMPNNRFLAERTGGTYSTLKVQPAELEDSGVYFCASSQLISSYNEQFFGPGTRLTVL.

CDR3 residues: CARPRPASGRDNEQYF. The CDR3 DNA is TGTGCCAGACCGCGCCCGGCTAGCGGGAGGGATAACGAGCAGTACTTC. The rearrangement uses TRBV19 and TRBJ2-7, with TRBD2 identical over 12 bases. The CDR3 is 16 residues long. V shed 9 bases and J 5 bases; nucleotides not matched to a gene: 14. Germline V gene data show CDR1 as LNHDA and CDR2 as SQIVND (reference sequence).

The V call is TRBV12-5, the J call TRBJ1-2; 7 bases are a match to TRBD1. The CDR3 spans 14 residues. Germline trimming cut 1 base from V and 6 bases from J; bases unmatched to any gene: 5. CDR1 LGHNT and CDR2 FRNRAP come from the germline V gene. DNA for the CDR3: TGTGCTAGTGGTTTGGACCACGGACAGGATGGCTACACCTTC. Protein: CASGLDHGQDGYTF. The variable domain in full, completed from reference TRBV12-5 and TRBJ1-2, reads DARVTQTPRHKVTEMGQEVTMRCQPILGHNTVFWYRQTMMQGLELLAYFRNRAPLDDSGMPKDRFSAEMPDATLATLKIQPSEPRDSAVYFCASGLDHGQDGYTFGSGTRLTVV.

This CDR3 is CASSEYAGGAYGYTF. In nucleotides, the CDR3 is TGTGCCAGCAGTGAATATGCTGGGGGGGCCTATGGCTACACCTTC. This chain uses TRBV6-1 with TRBJ1-2; tentatively, D is TRBD1 (6 bases). This CDR3 contains 15 residues. The V end was cut by 2 bases, the J end by 4 bases, with 14 bases between. Germline lookup yields CDR1 MNHNS and CDR2 SASEGT.